A single sample is the source of the 9 T cell receptor beta chains below, sequenced in a study of spatial heterogeneity in lung cancer. Study conclusions and caveats: How many expanded intratumoral alpha and beta TCRs were present tracked the tumor mutation count, which was a count of nonsynonymous mutations.

MiXCR, run by TCRdb on the 5' RACE reads, gives a single entry per CDR3 protein. The table has 1,500 to 2,000 distinct CDR3 sequences, over 20% seen once. For these TCRs, the target antigens are not known. Time point described: sample taken at primary tumor resection. The source was lung tumor tissue, collected at surgery. Receptor source: a male donor with early-stage non-small cell lung cancer.

As for this clonotype: Being off target in a library aimed at alpha chains, this beta chain has a size of little meaning. The chain carries TRBV6-4 and TRBJ1-1; D remains unclear. CDR3 length: 13 residues. Germline CDR1 reads MRHNA; CDR2 reads SNTAGT. The germline V and J ends were trimmed by 0 bases and 2 bases, with 4 bases remaining between them. The CDR3 reads CASSDSDNTEAFF. The CDR3 DNA sequence: TGTGCCAGCAGTGACTCGGACAACACTGAAGCTTTCTTT.

Relative to its sample, this clonotype is medium-sized. The library was built for alpha chains, so this beta chain is an off-target read and its size means little. The V gene is TRBV3-1, the J gene TRBJ1-1; D is undetermined. Trimming left V 0 bases short and J 1 base short, with 9 bases between. The CDR3 extends over 15 amino acids. The germline gives CDR1 LGHDT, CDR2 YNNKEL (reference sequence). CDR3 bases: TGTGCCAGCAGCCAAGATTTGGGAGGGAACACTGAAGCTTTCTTT. Amino acid sequence: CASSQDLGGNTEAFF.

Worth noting for this clonotype: As an off-target read in a library built for alpha chains, this beta chain has a frequency of little significance. The CDR3 region is CASSGYASFEQYF. CDR3 in DNA: TGTGCCAGCAGCGGATATGCTAGCTTCGAGCAGTACTTC. The chain joins TRBV7-9 to TRBJ2-7; tentatively, D is TRBD2 (5 bases). This CDR3 contains 13 residues. Trimming removed 5 bases from V and 6 bases from J, with 14 bases in between. Germline-derived CDR1 and CDR2 are SEHNR and FQNEAQ (reference sequence).

This clonotype is medium-sized within its sample. This beta chain slipped into a library made for alpha chains as a stray read, so its size is not meaningful. V gene TRBV5-1 combines with J gene TRBJ2-3; the match to TRBD2 covers 8 bases. V lost 8 bases, J lost 3 bases, and 8 bases stayed unmatched. The V gene's germline CDR1 is SGHRS and CDR2 YFSETQ. This CDR3 has 14 amino acids. The CDR3: CASSSPGGTDTQYF. CDR3 DNA sequence: TGCGCCAGTTCCTCTCCGGGGGGGACAGATACGCAGTATTTT.

As for this clonotype: This beta chain represents an off-target read in a library built for alpha chains; its size is of limited meaning. The chain uses TRBV11-1 and TRBJ2-1, with unresolved D. This CDR3 has 13 residues. CDR1 is SGHAT, CDR2 FQDESV, per germline (reference sequence). Trimming removed 1 base at V and 5 bases at J, with 6 bases between. The CDR3 sequence: CASSLDWDNEQFF. The CDR3 bases are TGTGCCAGCAGCTTAGATTGGGACAATGAGCAGTTCTTC. Filled out from reference TRBV11-1 and TRBJ2-1, the complete variable domain reads EAEVAQSPRYKITEKSQAVAFWCDPISGHATLYWYRQILGQGPELLVQFQDESVVDDSQLPKDRFSAERLKGVDSTLKIQPAELGDSAMYLCASSLDWDNEQFFGPGTRLTVL.

A note on this clonotype: Within a library made for alpha chains, this beta chain is off target, and its count is uninformative. This chain connects TRBV27 to TRBJ1-3; tentatively, D is TRBD1 (5 bases). Germline V lookup: CDR1 MNHEY, CDR2 SMNVEV (reference sequence). Trimming cost V 5 bases and J 1 base, with 15 bases left between them. The CDR3 is made up of 16 amino acids. Here the CDR3 DNA reads TGTGCCAGCAGTAATGGATCCCCAGGGTCTGGAAACACCATATATTTT. Protein sequence: CASSNGSPGSGNTIYF.

By share, this clonotype ranks as medium-sized (0.01 to 0.1%). Since it is a stray read in a library aimed at alpha chains, this beta chain has a size that is not meaningful. This chain uses TRBV6-5 with TRBJ2-7, with 8 bases lining up with TRBD1. V lost 0 bases to trimming and J lost 6 bases; unmatched junction nucleotides: 1. The CDR3 runs to 13 residues. The germline V gene encodes CDR1 MNHEY and CDR2 SVGAGI. The CDR3 region has the DNA TGTGCCAGCAGTTACTCAACAGGGGGCGAGCAGTACGTC. Translated, it gives CASSYSTGGEQYV.

This clonotype is categorized as medium-sized. This beta chain came through as a stray read in a library set up for alpha chains, and its size says little. V and J are TRBV12-3 or TRBV12-4 and TRBJ2-3; D remains ambiguous. The CDR3 has 16 amino acids. V was clipped by 0 bases and J by 1 base, with 11 bases between them. The DNA of the CDR3 is TGTGCCAGCAGTTTAGCGGGTGGGCTAGGCACAGATACGCAGTATTTT. Translating gives CASSLAGGLGTDTQYF.

This clonotype is termed medium-sized. A library prepared for alpha chains yielded this beta chain as an off-target read; its size is of little meaning. This chain connects TRBV10-3 to TRBJ2-5; 10 nucleotides agree with TRBD2. J lost 2 bases, V lost 6 bases, and 12 bases had no gene match. In germline, CDR1 is ENHRY, CDR2 SYGVKD. The CDR3 runs to 17 residues. The CDR3, as DNA: TGTGCCATCAGACCTTATTCAGGACTAGCGGAACAAGAGACCCAGTACTTC. Its translation is CAIRPYSGLAEQETQYF.